A single sample is the source of the 12 T cell receptor beta chains below, sequenced in a study of T cell changes during pregnancy in multiple sclerosis. Repertoires were generated with immunoSEQ multiplex PCR, while TCRdb's copy carries only in-frame clones and drops some. The sample contains around 75,000 clones, 94% of which appear only once. The input for sequencing was CD4+ T cells from peripheral blood mononuclear cells, taken after pregnancy. All receptors come from a female donor with multiple sclerosis, enrolled in a pregnancy study.

This clone came up once. V is TRBV25-1 and J is TRBJ2-1; 7 positions match TRBD2. The V gene's germline CDR1 is MGHDK and CDR2 SYGVNS. The V gene end was trimmed by 7 bases and the J gene end by 7 bases; junction bases not matched to a gene: 7. CDR3 length: 13 residues. In DNA form, the CDR3 reads TGTGCCAGCAAGGGGAGGGCCGAAAATGAGCAGTTCTTC. Encoded protein: CASKGRAENEQFF.

V gene TRBV16 combines with J gene TRBJ2-7, with D unclear. The germline CDR1 and CDR2 sequences are KGHSY and FQNENV. The CDR3 runs 13 residues. Trimming cost V 0 bases and J 6 bases, with 9 bases left between them. The CDR3 sequence is CASSQSGFGEQYF. The CDR3 nucleotides read TGTGCCAGCAGCCAATCCGGGTTTGGCGAGCAGTACTTC.

The chain carries TRBV7-2 and TRBJ1-2, with D possibly TRBD1 on 5 matching bases. The V gene lost 1 base and the J gene lost 3 bases, with 12 bases spanning the gap. The CDR3 has 15 residues. Germline V CDR1 and CDR2: SGHTA, FQGNSA. The CDR3 sequence: CASSLDPGKDYGYTF. The DNA of the CDR3 is TGTGCCAGCAGCTTAGATCCAGGGAAGGACTATGGCTACACCTTC.

This chain connects TRBV6-5 to TRBJ2-7; no reliable D call. V lost 9 bases and J lost 3, with 3 bases in between. Germline lookup yields CDR1 MNHEY and CDR2 SVGAGI. This CDR3 region has 9 residues. CDR3 DNA: TGTGCCAGGCGCTACGAGCAGTACTTC. This codes for CARRYEQYF.

The V and J genes are TRBV5-6 and TRBJ2-7, with 14 bases matching TRBD2. Germline loops: CDR1 SGHDT, CDR2 YYEEEE. CDR3 length equals 15 residues. Unmatched junction bases numbered 2, after V lost 2 bases and J lost 4 bases. The CDR3 region is CASSFGLAGGYEQYF. The CDR3 DNA reads as TGTGCCAGCAGCTTTGGACTAGCGGGAGGATACGAGCAGTACTTC.

The chain recombines TRBV7-8 with TRBJ1-4; the D gene is possibly TRBD1 (5 bases). Germline-derived CDR1 and CDR2 are SGHVS and FQNEAQ. The CDR3 is made up of 16 amino acids. V lost 5 bases, J lost 8 bases, and 21 bases lay in between. This CDR3 is CASSLGSAGVKEKLFF. Here the CDR3 DNA reads TGTGCCAGCAGCCTGGGGAGTGCGGGGGTTAAAGAAAAACTGTTTTTT.

The rearrangement uses TRBV6-4 and TRBJ1-1; 9 bases line up with TRBD1. Germline CDR1 reads MRHNA; CDR2 reads SNTAGT. Losses at the gene ends were 6 bases for V and 11 bases for J; bases not matched to a gene: 13. CDR3 length: 14 amino acids. CDR3: CASRDGTGRGRAFF. As DNA, the CDR3 is TGTGCCAGCAGGGATGGGACAGGGCGAGGGCGGGCTTTCTTT.

The chain combines TRBV4-1 with TRBJ1-5; possible D gene TRBD1, 5 bases. Germline CDR1 is MGHRA and CDR2 is YSYEKL. This CDR3 has 18 amino acids. V was trimmed by 0 bases and J by 9 bases, leaving 24 bases between them. CDR3: CASSQEHPRQQFLGPQHF. CDR3 bases: TGCGCCAGCAGCCAAGAACACCCCCGACAGCAGTTCCTCGGGCCCCAGCATTTT.

The chain couples TRBV27 to TRBJ2-7, with 8 bases lining up with TRBD1. J gave up 2 bases and V 5 bases, and 8 bases lay outside the gene matches. The CDR3 is 15 amino acids. Germline V gene sequence: CDR1 MNHEY, CDR2 SMNVEV (reference sequence). The CDR3: CASSASQGGTYEQYF. The DNA of the CDR3 is TGTGCCAGCAGTGCCTCACAGGGGGGAACCTACGAGCAGTACTTC.

The chain has TRBV19 and TRBJ2-2, with TRBD2 matching 9 bases. The J segment lost 0 bases and the V segment lost 6 bases, leaving 8 bases of the junction unmatched. The germline gives CDR1 LNHDA, CDR2 SQIVND (reference sequence). The CDR3 is made up of 17 amino acids. This CDR3 reads CASRGLAGRSNTGELFF. The CDR3 coding sequence is TGTGCCAGTAGGGGGCTAGCGGGGCGATCGAACACCGGGGAGCTGTTTTTT.

The rearrangement links TRBV18 to TRBJ2-3; D might be TRBD2 (5 bases). Trimming left V 3 bases short and J 10 bases short, with 11 bases between. The CDR3 consists of 12 residues. CDR1 KGHSH and CDR2 LQKENI come from the germline V gene. The CDR3 sequence is CASSPDLRAQYF. The DNA of the CDR3 is TGTGCCAGCTCACCCGATCTGAGGGCGCAGTATTTT.

The CDR3 sequence is CASSSALITDTQYF. Here the CDR3 DNA reads TGTGCCAGCAGTTCCGCCCTAATCACAGATACGCAGTATTTT. V gene TRBV6-6 combines with J gene TRBJ2-3; no reliable D call. CDR3 length: 14 residues. Trimming left V 4 bases short and J 2 bases short, with 10 bases between. The germline CDR1 and CDR2 sequences are MNHNY and SVGAGI (reference sequence).